Below, one T cell receptor (beta chain) is given with its context. The antigen is not known. The data belong to a study of siplizumab effects on memory and regulatory T cells. Study results and limitations: Unstimulated subsets contained matches for only a minor fraction of alloreactive clones.

CDR1 and CDR2 (germline): SEHNR, FQNEAQ (reference sequence). CDR3 length: 16 residues. Trimming took off 6 bases at V and 9 bases at J, with 21 bases between the two ends. Libraries were prepared by immunoSEQ multiplex PCR; TCRdb keeps only in-frame clonotypes and omits some of them. Among approximately 100,000 clones listed, 92% were seen once. The sequenced sample was Tregs sorted from blood. The rearrangement joins TRBV7-9 to TRBJ1-6; D is unclear. This sequence originates from a human donor in good health. In DNA, the CDR3 is TGTGCCAGCAGTCCGTGGACGGGGATTCCCCTTTCACCCCTCCACTTT. Encoded protein: CASSPWTGIPLSPLHF.